Following are 15 T cell receptor beta chains from one sample sequenced in a study of beta chain features in type 1 diabetes. These receptors have no known antigen. cDNA synthesis used the whole RNA isolate, giving expressed TCRB sequences. Profiling relied on immunoSEQ multiplex PCR, and the TCRdb table lists in-frame clones only, not all of them. The sample holds under 350,000 clones; roughly 24% are singletons and the top ten take about 0.012%. Broader study findings: All four CD4+ subsets from Type 1 diabetes patients carried moderately but significantly shorter TCRB CDR3s.

The sequenced sample was naive CD4+ T cells from blood. The receptors stem from a woman in her twenties or thirties with type 1 diabetes.

The chain is built from TRBV5-6 and TRBJ2-1, with 9 bases matching TRBD2. The CDR3 sequence is 18 residues long. Germline V gene lookup returns CDR1 SGHDT and CDR2 YYEEEE. The V gene end was trimmed by 0 bases and the J gene end by 5 bases; junction bases not matched to a gene: 12. The CDR3 protein is CASSLAARWLAGNNEQFF. The CDR3, as DNA: TGTGCCAGCAGCTTGGCGGCTAGATGGCTAGCGGGAAACAATGAGCAGTTCTTC.

Only a few counts were recorded for this clone. The chain carries TRBV30 and TRBJ2-1, with D possibly TRBD2 on 6 matching bases. Germline assignment: CDR1 GTSNPN and CDR2 SVGIG (reference sequence). V lost 0 bases and J lost 9, with 6 bases in between. The CDR3 is 11 residues long. CDR3 nucleotides: TGTGCCTGGAGTGTACTAGCTGAGCAGTTCTTC. This gives the protein CAWSVLAEQFF.

This clone was observed a handful of times. The chain has TRBV29-1 and TRBJ2-7; a possible D gene is TRBD2 (5 bases). Between the trimmed V and J ends, which lost 5 bases and 6 bases, there was a span of 11 bases. Germline CDR1 is SQVTM and CDR2 is ANQGSEA. CDR3 length: 11 amino acids. CDR3 DNA sequence: TGCAGCGTTTACACGGCGGGCGAGCAGTACTTC. Translation: CSVYTAGEQYF.

The V call is TRBV4-2, the J call TRBJ2-1; D is unclear. CDR3 length equals 11 residues. V lost 1 base and J 10 bases, leaving 5 bases between the germline ends. Germline CDR1 LGHNA, CDR2 YNFKEQ. The CDR3 nucleotides read TGTGCCAGCAGCCAAGCACAAGAGCAGTTCTTC. It is translated as CASSQAQEQFF.

The chain joins TRBV13 to TRBJ2-7; 11 bases agree with TRBD2. J gave up 2 bases and V 5 bases, and 8 bases lay outside the gene matches. Per the germline V gene, CDR1 is PRHDT and CDR2 is FYEKMQ (reference sequence). This CDR3 spans 16 amino acids. As DNA, the CDR3 is TGTGCCAGCAGCCCGCCGACTAGCGGGATTCCCTACGAGCAGTACTTC. Translated: CASSPPTSGIPYEQYF.

This clone was found a few times. J is TRBJ2-5 and V is TRBV6-5; D is possibly TRBD2 (5 bases). Looked up from germline, CDR1 is MNHEY and CDR2 is SVGAGI. V was clipped by 6 bases and J by 4 bases, with 12 bases between them. This CDR3 is built from 13 residues. CDR3 bases: TGTGCCAGCAGGAGGGAAATTACAGAGACCCAGTACTTC. Amino acids: CASRREITETQYF.

V and J are TRBV7-9 and TRBJ2-3; D unresolved. Trimming left V 4 bases short and J 2 bases short, with 22 bases between. The CDR3 runs to 18 residues. CDR1 and CDR2 from the germline V gene are SEHNR and FQNEAQ (reference sequence). The CDR3 region is CASSSSFTFTLFTDTQYF. The CDR3 DNA reads as TGTGCCAGCAGCTCCTCATTCACTTTCACCCTCTTCACAGATACGCAGTATTTT.

The chain links TRBV11-2 to TRBJ2-5, with D uncertain. Trimming left V 5 bases short and J 5 bases short, with 12 bases between. CDR1 and CDR2 (germline): SGHAT, FQNNGV. The CDR3 consists of 13 residues. In nucleotides, the CDR3 is TGTGCCAGCAGCAGAAGACTGCTTGAGACCCAGTACTTC. Translated, it gives CASSRRLLETQYF.

This clone has just a few counts. The genes are TRBV4-1 and TRBJ2-2, with D hard to call. Germline V gene data show CDR1 as MGHRA and CDR2 as YSYEKL. The CDR3 has 15 residues. Trimming left V 1 base short and J 3 bases short, with 9 bases between. In nucleotides, the CDR3 is TGCGCCAGCAGCCAAGGAGGCAGAGACACCGGGGAGCTGTTTTTT. It yields the protein CASSQGGRDTGELFF.

This clone was picked up a small number of times. J is TRBJ2-5 and V is TRBV5-1, with D possibly TRBD1 on 5 matching bases. Trimming took 0 bases from V and 2 from J, leaving 11 bases between them. Germline V lookup: CDR1 SGHRS, CDR2 YFSETQ. The CDR3 is 15 amino acids. The CDR3 spells CASSLEDSFQETQYF. CDR3 coding DNA: TGCGCCAGCAGCTTGGAAGACAGTTTTCAAGAGACCCAGTACTTC.

In its sample, this clone was seen once. CDR3 sequence reads: CASSPIVGGQQFF. The DNA of the CDR3 is TGTGCCAGCAGCCCTATTGTCGGAGGTCAGCAGTTCTTC. The genes are TRBV7-9 and TRBJ2-1, with a possible D match to TRBD2 (5 bases). Trimming cost V 5 bases and J 11 bases, with 16 bases left between them. The CDR3 runs 13 residues. Per the germline V gene, CDR1 is SEHNR and CDR2 is FQNEAQ (reference sequence).

The gene calls are TRBV7-2 and TRBJ2-3; D gene ambiguous. Germline-derived CDR1 and CDR2 are SGHTA and FQGNSA. The CDR3 has 14 residues. The V end lost 5 bases, the J end lost 4 bases, and 13 bases lay between the germline ends. Written as DNA, the CDR3 is TGTGCCAGCAGCCCTGGTAGCCTTCCAGATACGCAGTATTTT. It codes for CASSPGSLPDTQYF.

The CDR3 bases are TGCGCCACCCGGACAGGAGAGAACACTGAAGCTTTCTTT. As protein: CATRTGENTEAFF. The chain joins TRBV5-1 to TRBJ1-1; 7 bases are shared with TRBD1. Germline CDR1 reads SGHRS; CDR2 reads YFSETQ. V dropped 9 bases and J dropped 1; count of bases not matched to a gene: 6. This CDR3 has 13 amino acids.

This clone showed up just a few times. This chain joins TRBV30 and TRBJ2-1, with 9 bases that match TRBD2. Germline V gives CDR1 GTSNPN, CDR2 SVGIG (reference sequence). This CDR3 region has 16 residues. J lost 5 bases, V lost 6 bases, and 14 bases had no gene match. The CDR3 DNA sequence: TGTGCCTGCAAATATCCGGGACTAGCCCCCCACAATGAGCAGTTCTTC. It is translated as CACKYPGLAPHNEQFF.

Worth noting for this clone: Other nucleotide sequences in the sample specify the same CDR3. The rearrangement joins TRBV7-9 to TRBJ1-1; maybe TRBD1 (6 bases). The germline gives CDR1 SEHNR, CDR2 FQNEAQ (reference sequence). This CDR3 region has 14 residues. V was clipped by 4 bases and J by 1 base, with 10 bases between them. CDR3 bases: TGTGCCAGCAGCTCTCAGGGGAAGAACACTGAAGCTTTCTTT. As protein: CASSSQGKNTEAFF.